The 6 T cell receptor beta chains below were found in one sample sequenced in a study of blood T cell repertoires in COVID-19. Produced via immunoSEQ multiplex PCR; TCRdb's table is partial and in-frame only. The data contain roughly 24,000 clones, 85% to 90% of them singletons. The sequenced material came from peripheral blood. Receptors were obtained from a man in his 70s with COVID-19, enrolled during active disease.

The V gene is TRBV18, the J gene TRBJ1-1; TRBD1 matches 8 bases. With V trimmed by 5 bases and J by 0 bases, 5 bases remained unmatched. The CDR3 spans 15 residues. The germline V gene encodes CDR1 KGHSH and CDR2 LQKENI. This chain's CDR3 is CASSRSGQVNTEAFF. CDR3 in DNA: TGTGCCAGCTCAAGATCGGGACAGGTGAACACTGAAGCTTTCTTT.

The chain carries TRBV3-1 (or the pseudogene TRBV3-2) and TRBJ1-1; 7 bases align to TRBD1. J gave up 4 bases and V 6 bases, and 11 bases lay outside the gene matches. CDR3 length equals 15 residues. Looked up from germline, CDR1 is LGHDT and CDR2 is YNNKEL (reference sequence). The CDR3 reads CASRPGHDRATEAFF. Written as DNA, the CDR3 is TGTGCCAGCAGACCCGGGCACGACAGGGCCACTGAAGCTTTCTTT.

The rearrangement uses TRBV6-1 and TRBJ2-1; tentative D call: TRBD2 (6 bases). The CDR3 sequence is 14 residues long. Germline-derived CDR1 and CDR2 are MNHNS and SASEGT. The ends were cut back, 3 bases at V and 6 bases at J, with 12 bases in the middle. The CDR3 reads CASSDDGGSNEQFF. The CDR3 DNA sequence: TGTGCCAGCAGTGACGACGGGGGAAGCAATGAGCAGTTCTTC.

This CDR3 is CAIRAGFGSPLHF. CDR3 sequence (DNA): TGTGCCATTCGGGCGGGTTTCGGTTCACCCCTCCACTTT. The chain employs TRBV18 and TRBJ1-6; D ambiguous. The ends were cut back, 10 bases at V and 9 bases at J, with 16 bases in the middle. The CDR3 consists of 13 residues. Germline V gene lookup returns CDR1 KGHSH and CDR2 LQKENI.

The genes are TRBV5-1 and TRBJ2-1; D gene uncertain. The V gene's germline CDR1 is SGHRS and CDR2 YFSETQ. CDR3 length: 15 residues. Trimming stripped 0 bases from V and 6 bases from J, with 13 bases between. This CDR3 reads CASSLEMAGLNEQFF. The CDR3 DNA is TGCGCCAGCAGCTTGGAAATGGCAGGCCTCAATGAGCAGTTCTTC.

Comment on this clone: Additional DNA sequences in this sample encode the identical CDR3. This sequence joins TRBV5-1 and TRBJ1-2; maybe TRBD1 (5 bases). CDR1 and CDR2 (germline): SGHRS, YFSETQ. Trimming stripped 0 bases from V and 5 bases from J, with 8 bases between. This CDR3 is 13 amino acids long. The CDR3 DNA reads TGCGCCAGCAGCTTGGAAGGGGATTATGGCTACACCTTC. Translated, it gives CASSLEGDYGYTF.